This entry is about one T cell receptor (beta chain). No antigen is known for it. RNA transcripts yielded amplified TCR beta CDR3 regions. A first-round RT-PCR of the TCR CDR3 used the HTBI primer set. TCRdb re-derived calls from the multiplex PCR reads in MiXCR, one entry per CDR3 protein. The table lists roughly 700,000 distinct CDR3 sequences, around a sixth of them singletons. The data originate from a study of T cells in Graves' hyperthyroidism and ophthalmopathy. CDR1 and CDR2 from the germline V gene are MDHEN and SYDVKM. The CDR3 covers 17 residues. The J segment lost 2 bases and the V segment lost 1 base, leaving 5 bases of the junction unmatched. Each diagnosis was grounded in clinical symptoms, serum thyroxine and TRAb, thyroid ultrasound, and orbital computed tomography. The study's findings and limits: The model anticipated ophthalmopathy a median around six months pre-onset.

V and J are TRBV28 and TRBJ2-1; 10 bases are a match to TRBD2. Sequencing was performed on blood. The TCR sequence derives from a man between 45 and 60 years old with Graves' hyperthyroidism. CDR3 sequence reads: CASSLFPGLAAYNEQFF. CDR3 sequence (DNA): TGTGCCAGCAGTTTATTCCCCGGACTAGCGGCCTACAATGAGCAGTTCTTC.